This TCR beta chain stems from a study of cytomegalovirus exposure and HLA in healthy donors. Notes on the study in general: Most CMV-associated TCR beta chains were later found to appear HLA-restricted. The CMV antigen specificity of a few CMV-associated chains was confirmed through in vitro analysis. An apparent linkage of common viral pathogens to several of the most significant clusters emerged in a later analysis.

Germline trimming cut 0 bases from V and 7 bases from J; bases unmatched to any gene: 15. CDR1 and CDR2 (germline): MNHEY, SMNVEV (reference sequence). The CDR3 is made up of 18 amino acids. The PCR used 60 Vbeta and 13 Jbeta primers. The protocol was immunoSEQ multiplex PCR, while the TCRdb copy is restricted to in-frame clones and leaves out a portion. The table for this sample gives some 130,000 clones. With respect to this clone: The antigen is undetermined.

This TCR was recovered from a young man in good health and CMV-seronegative. The chain recombines TRBV27 with TRBJ1-5, with 7 nucleotides matching TRBD1. Sequenced material: PBMCs. The CDR3 region is CASSLSYRQGVNEQPQHF. CDR3 nucleotides: TGTGCCAGCAGTTTATCGTACCGACAGGGCGTAAACGAACAGCCCCAGCATTTT.